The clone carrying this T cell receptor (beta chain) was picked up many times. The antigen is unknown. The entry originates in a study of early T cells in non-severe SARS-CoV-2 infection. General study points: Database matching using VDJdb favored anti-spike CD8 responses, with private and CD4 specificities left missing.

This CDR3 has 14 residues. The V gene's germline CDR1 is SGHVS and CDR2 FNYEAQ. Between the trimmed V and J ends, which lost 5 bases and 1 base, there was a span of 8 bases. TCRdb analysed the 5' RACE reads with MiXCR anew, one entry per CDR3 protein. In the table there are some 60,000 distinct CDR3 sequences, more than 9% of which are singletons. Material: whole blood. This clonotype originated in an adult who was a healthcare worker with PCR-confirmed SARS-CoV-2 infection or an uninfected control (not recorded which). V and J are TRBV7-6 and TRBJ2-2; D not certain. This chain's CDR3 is CASSNQENTGELFF. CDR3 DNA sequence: TGTGCCAGCAGCAACCAGGAGAACACCGGGGAGCTGTTTTTT. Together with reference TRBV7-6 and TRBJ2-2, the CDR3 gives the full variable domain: GAGVSQSPRYKVTKRGQDVALRCDPISGHVSLYWYRQALGQGPEFLTYFNYEAQQDKSGLPNDRFSAERPEGSISTLTIQRTEQRDSAMYRCASSNQENTGELFFGEGSRLTVL.